The source of this TCR beta chain is a study of memory B cells and T cells in multiple sclerosis. Study conclusions and caveats: Clone-set sizes differed between compartments, so shared clonotype counts needed normalization.

Separate sequencing covered autoproliferating (CFSE-dim) and non-proliferating (CFSE-high) T cells from stimulus-free culture. Pooled replicate wells came from approximately 5x10^7 CFSE-labeled PBMCs cultured less than nine days without stimulus. PBMCs were labeled with around 0.52 uM CFSE and cultured without exogenous stimuli. In the case of this clone: The antigen is unknown.

Sequencing was performed with immunoSEQ multiplex PCR; in TCRdb, only in-frame clones are kept and a portion is missing. The sample has 35,000 to 55,000 clones, over 75% seen once. This TCR was recovered from a human donor with multiple sclerosis. Sequenced sample: PBMCs from blood kept in culture.

CDR3 nucleotides: TGTGCCTGGACCCACCAGGGAAATTCACCCCTCCACTTT. Protein: CAWTHQGNSPLHF. The chain carries TRBV30 and TRBJ1-6; D may be TRBD1 (5 bases). Germline lookup yields CDR1 GTSNPN and CDR2 SVGIG (reference sequence). The V and J ends lost 4 bases and 7 bases respectively, with 11 bases between them. CDR3 length equals 13 residues. Full variable domain (missing parts from reference TRBV30 and TRBJ1-6): SQTIHQWPATLVQPVGSPLSLECTVEGTSNPNLYWYRQAAGRGLQLLFYSVGIGQISSEVPQNLSASRPQDRQFILSSKKLLLSDSGFYLCAWTHQGNSPLHFGNGTRLTVT.